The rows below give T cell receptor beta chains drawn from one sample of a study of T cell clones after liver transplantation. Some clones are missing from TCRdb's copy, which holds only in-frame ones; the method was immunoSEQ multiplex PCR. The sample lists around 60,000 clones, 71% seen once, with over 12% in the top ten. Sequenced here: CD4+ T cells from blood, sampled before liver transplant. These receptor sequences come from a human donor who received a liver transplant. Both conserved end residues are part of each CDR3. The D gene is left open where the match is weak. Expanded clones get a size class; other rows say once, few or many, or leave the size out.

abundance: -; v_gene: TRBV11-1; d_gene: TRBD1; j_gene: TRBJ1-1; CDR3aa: CASNYNSGQANTEAFF; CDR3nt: TGTGCCAGCAATTATAATTCAGGACAGGCTAACACTGAAGCTTTCTTT
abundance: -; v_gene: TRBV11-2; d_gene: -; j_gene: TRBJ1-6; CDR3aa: CASSPQGLSSYNSPLHF; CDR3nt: TGTGCCAGCAGCCCCCAGGGGCTTAGCTCCTATAATTCACCCCTCCACTTT
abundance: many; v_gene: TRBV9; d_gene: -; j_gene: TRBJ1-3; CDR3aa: CASSPQGATSGNTIYF; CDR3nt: TGTGCCAGCAGCCCCCAAGGGGCAACCTCTGGAAACACCATATATTTT
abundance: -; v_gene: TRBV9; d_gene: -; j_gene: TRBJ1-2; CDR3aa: CASSARGGTYGYTF; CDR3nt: TGTGCCAGCAGCGCGCGGGGGGGGACCTATGGCTACACCTTC
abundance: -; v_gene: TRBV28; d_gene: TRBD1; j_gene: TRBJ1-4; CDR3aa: CASSLGQGAGKLFF; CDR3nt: TGTGCCAGCAGTCTAGGACAGGGGGCTGGAAAACTGTTTTTT
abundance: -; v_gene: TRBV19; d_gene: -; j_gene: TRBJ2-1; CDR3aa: CASTTELHNEQFF; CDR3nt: TGTGCCAGTACTACAGAACTTCACAATGAGCAGTTCTTC
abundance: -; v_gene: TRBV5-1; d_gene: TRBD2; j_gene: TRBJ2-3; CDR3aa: CASSSAGGRTDTQYF; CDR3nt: TGCGCCAGCAGCTCGGCGGGGGGACGGACAGATACGCAGTATTTT
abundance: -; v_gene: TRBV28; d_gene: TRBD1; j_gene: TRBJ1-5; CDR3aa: CASSGGDRDNQPQHF; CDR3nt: TGTGCCAGCAGTGGAGGGGACAGGGATAATCAGCCCCAGCATTTT
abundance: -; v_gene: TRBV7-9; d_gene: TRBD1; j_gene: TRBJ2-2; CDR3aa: CASSLGRDRSGELFF; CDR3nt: TGTGCCAGCAGCTTAGGCCGGGACAGGTCTGGGGAGCTGTTTTTT
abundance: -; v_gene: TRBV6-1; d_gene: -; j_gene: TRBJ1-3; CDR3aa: CASSEAGGVTGNTIYF; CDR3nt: TGTGCCAGCAGTGAAGCGGGGGGAGTTACTGGAAACACCATATATTTT
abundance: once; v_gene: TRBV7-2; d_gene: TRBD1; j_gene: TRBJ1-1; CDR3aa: CASSQTGQVNTEAFF; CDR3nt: TGTGCCAGCAGCCAGACGGGACAGGTGAACACTGAAGCTTTCTTT
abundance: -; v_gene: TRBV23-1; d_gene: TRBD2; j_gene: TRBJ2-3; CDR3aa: CASSAAGEDTDTQYF; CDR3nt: TGCGCCAGCAGTGCGGCGGGGGAGGACACAGATACGCAGTATTTT
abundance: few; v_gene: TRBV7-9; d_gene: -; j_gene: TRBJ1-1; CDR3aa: CASSLLRVNTEAFF; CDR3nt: TGTGCCAGCAGCTTATTACGGGTGAACACTGAAGCTTTCTTT
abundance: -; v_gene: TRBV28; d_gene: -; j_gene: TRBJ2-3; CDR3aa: CASSPEVDTQYF; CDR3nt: TGTGCCAGCAGCCCGGAGGTGGATACGCAGTATTTT
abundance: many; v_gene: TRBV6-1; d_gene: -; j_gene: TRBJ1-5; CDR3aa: CASSRDHANQPQHF; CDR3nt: TGTGCCAGCAGCCGGGATCATGCCAATCAGCCCCAGCATTTT
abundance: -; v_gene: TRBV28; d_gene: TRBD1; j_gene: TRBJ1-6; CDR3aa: CASSQTPSGGNSPLHF; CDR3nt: TGTGCCAGCAGCCAAACCCCCTCAGGGGGCAATTCACCCCTCCACTTT
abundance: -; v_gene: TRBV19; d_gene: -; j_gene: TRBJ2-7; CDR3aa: CASSILVGSSYEQYF; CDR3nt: TGTGCCAGTAGTATCTTGGTGGGGAGCTCCTACGAGCAGTACTTC
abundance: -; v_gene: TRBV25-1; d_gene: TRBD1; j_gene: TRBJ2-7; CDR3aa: CASSETGIVYEQYF; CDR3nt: TGTGCCAGCAGTGAGACAGGGATCGTCTACGAGCAGTACTTC
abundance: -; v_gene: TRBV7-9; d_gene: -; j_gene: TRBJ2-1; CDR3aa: CASSRSRFGYNEQFF; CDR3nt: TGTGCCAGCAGCCGTTCCCGGTTCGGCTACAATGAGCAGTTCTTC
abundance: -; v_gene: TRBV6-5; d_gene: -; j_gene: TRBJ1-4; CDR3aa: CASSLLAWSEKLFF; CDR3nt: TGTGCCAGCAGTTTACTGGCGTGGAGCGAAAAACTGTTTTTT
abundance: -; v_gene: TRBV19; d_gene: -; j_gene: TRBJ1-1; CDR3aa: CASSVTRGNTEAFF; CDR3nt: TGTGCCAGTAGTGTAACGCGGGGGAACACTGAAGCTTTCTTT
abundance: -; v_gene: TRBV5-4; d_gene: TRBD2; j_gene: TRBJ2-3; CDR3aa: CASSRASGGVSDTQYF; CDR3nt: TGTGCCAGCAGCAGGGCTAGCGGGGGTGTGTCAGATACGCAGTATTTT
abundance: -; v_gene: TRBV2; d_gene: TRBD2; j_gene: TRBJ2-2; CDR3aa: CASKASGGANTGELFF; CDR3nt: TGTGCCAGCAAGGCTAGCGGGGGAGCGAACACCGGGGAGCTGTTTTTT
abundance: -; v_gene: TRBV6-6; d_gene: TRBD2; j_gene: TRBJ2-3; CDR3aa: CASSYASGYTDTQYF; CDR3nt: TGTGCCAGCAGTTACGCTAGCGGGTACACAGATACGCAGTATTTT
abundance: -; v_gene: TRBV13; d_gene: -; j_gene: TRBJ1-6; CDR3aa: CASSTADGYNSPLHF; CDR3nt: TGTGCCAGCAGCACCGCCGACGGGTATAATTCACCCCTCCACTTT
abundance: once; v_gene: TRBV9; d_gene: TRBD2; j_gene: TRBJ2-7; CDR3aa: CASSVLAGPYEQYF; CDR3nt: TGTGCCAGCAGCGTCCTAGCGGGTCCGTACGAGCAGTACTTC
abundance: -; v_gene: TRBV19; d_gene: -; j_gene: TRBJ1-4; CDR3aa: CASTSNSAGKNEKLFF; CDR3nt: TGTGCCAGTACCTCCAACTCGGCAGGCAAGAATGAAAAACTGTTTTTT
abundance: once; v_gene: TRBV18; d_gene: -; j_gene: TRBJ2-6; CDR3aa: CASSPRDLGTGANVLTF; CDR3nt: TGTGCCAGCTCGCCGCGGGACTTGGGGACTGGGGCCAACGTCCTGACTTTC
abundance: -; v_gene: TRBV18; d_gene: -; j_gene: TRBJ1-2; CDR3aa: CASSPFSLSGDHYGYTF; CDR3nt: TGTGCCAGCTCACCTTTCTCATTGTCAGGGGACCACTATGGCTACACCTTC
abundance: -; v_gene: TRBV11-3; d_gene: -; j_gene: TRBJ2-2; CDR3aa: CASSLGGHRAGELFF; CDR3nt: TGTGCCAGCAGCTTAGGGGGACACCGTGCCGGGGAGCTGTTTTTT
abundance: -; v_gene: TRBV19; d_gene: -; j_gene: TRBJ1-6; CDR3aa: CASSIDLTGNNSPLHF; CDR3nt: TGTGCCAGTAGTATAGATCTGACTGGTAATAATTCACCCCTCCACTTT
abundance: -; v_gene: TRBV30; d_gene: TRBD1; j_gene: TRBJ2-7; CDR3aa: CAWSGLEGQGPYEQYF; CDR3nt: TGTGCCTGGAGTGGTTTAGAGGGACAGGGGCCCTACGAGCAGTACTTC
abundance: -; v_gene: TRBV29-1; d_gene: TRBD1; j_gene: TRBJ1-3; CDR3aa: CSAGTGGVGNTIYF; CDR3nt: TGCAGCGCCGGGACAGGGGGAGTCGGAAACACCATATATTTT
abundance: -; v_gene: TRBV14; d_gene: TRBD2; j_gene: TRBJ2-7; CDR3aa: CASSQGVLAGVTYEQYF; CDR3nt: TGTGCCAGCAGCCAAGGGGTACTAGCGGGGGTGACCTACGAGCAGTACTTC
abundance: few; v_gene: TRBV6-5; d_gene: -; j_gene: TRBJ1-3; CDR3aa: CASSGGSGNTIYF; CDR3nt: TGTGCCAGCAGTGGAGGCTCTGGAAACACCATATATTTT
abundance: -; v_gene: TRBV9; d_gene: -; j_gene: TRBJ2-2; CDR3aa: CASSVGLRGGELFF; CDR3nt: TGTGCCAGCAGCGTAGGGCTTCGGGGGGGGGAGCTGTTTTTT
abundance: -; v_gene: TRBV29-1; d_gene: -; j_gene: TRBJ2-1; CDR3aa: CSVKDSNEQFF; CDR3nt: TGCAGCGTGAAGGACAGCAATGAGCAGTTCTTC
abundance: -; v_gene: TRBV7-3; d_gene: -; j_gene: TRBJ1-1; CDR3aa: CASSAGAPTEAFF; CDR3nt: TGTGCCAGCAGCGCGGGGGCTCCCACTGAAGCTTTCTTT
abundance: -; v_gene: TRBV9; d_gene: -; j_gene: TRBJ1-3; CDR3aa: CASSLDGSGNTIYF; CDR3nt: TGTGCCAGCAGCCTTGATGGTAGCGGAAACACCATATATTTT
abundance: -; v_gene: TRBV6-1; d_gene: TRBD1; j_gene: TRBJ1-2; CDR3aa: CASSEATGGASRGYTF; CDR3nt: TGTGCCAGCAGTGAAGCTACAGGGGGCGCTTCTCGTGGCTACACCTTC
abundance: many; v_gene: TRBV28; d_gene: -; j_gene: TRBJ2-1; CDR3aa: CASSLISSYNEQFF; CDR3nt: TGTGCCAGCAGTTTAATCAGCTCCTACAATGAGCAGTTCTTC
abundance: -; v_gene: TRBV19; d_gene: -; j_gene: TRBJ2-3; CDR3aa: CASSIGDFSTDTQYF; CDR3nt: TGTGCCAGTAGTATCGGGGACTTCTCCACAGATACGCAGTATTTT
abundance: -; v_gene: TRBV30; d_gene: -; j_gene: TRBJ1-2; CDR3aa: CAWNRGAKSYTF; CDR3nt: TGTGCCTGGAATCGGGGGGCGAAAAGCTACACCTTC
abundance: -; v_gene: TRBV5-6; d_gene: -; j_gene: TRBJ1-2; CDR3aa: CASSRDTYAYTF; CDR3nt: TGTGCCAGCAGCCGGGACACGTACGCCTACACCTTC
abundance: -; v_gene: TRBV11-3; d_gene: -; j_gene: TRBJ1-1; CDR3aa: CASSRGAGVDEAFF; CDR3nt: TGTGCCAGCAGCCGGGGGGCTGGGGTTGATGAAGCTTTCTTT
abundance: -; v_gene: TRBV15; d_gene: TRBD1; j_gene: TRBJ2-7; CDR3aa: CATSRDVGQGHEQYF; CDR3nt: TGTGCCACCAGCAGAGATGTGGGACAGGGCCACGAGCAGTACTTC
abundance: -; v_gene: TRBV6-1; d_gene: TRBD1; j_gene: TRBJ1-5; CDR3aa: CASSGRQGAQEGVNQPQHF; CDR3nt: TGTGCCAGCAGTGGACGACAGGGCGCCCAAGAAGGGGTCAACCAGCCCCAGCATTTT
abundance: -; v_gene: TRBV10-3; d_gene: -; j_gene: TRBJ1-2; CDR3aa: CAISAGGTYGYTF; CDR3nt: TGTGCCATCAGTGCCGGGGGGACTTATGGCTACACCTTC
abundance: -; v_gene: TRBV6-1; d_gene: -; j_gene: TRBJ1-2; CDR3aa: CASRTAGLYGYTF; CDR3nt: TGTGCCAGCCGCACGGCAGGGCTCTATGGCTACACCTTC